This T cell receptor beta chain appears in the sequencing data of a study of blood T cell repertoires in COVID-19. Whole-study context: Specimens from acute and convalescent COVID-19 originated in the United States, Italy and Spain. Sample material is recorded as cDNA or gDNA derived from T cells, B-cell-depleted T cells, or PBMCs.

V shed 6 bases and J 3 bases; nucleotides not matched to a gene: 4. Looked up from germline, CDR1 is KGHSH and CDR2 is LQKENI. This CDR3 has 14 residues. Original handling: The authors estimated nucleated cell counts from reference gene primer amplification. Profiling relied on immunoSEQ multiplex PCR, and the TCRdb table lists in-frame clones only, not all of them. V, J and clone size are those of that table, while D and trimming were read from the DNA. The data contain about 100,000 clones, roughly 69% of them singletons. This TCR came from a man of 80 years or more with acute or convalescent COVID-19. Sequencing was carried out using peripheral blood. The chain joins TRBV18 to TRBJ2-2; 7 bases align to TRBD2. The CDR3 nucleotides are TGTGCCAGCTCCATAGCGGGCGACACCGGGGAGCTGTTTTTT. Protein sequence: CASSIAGDTGELFF.